The sequence of this T cell receptor (beta chain) was determined in a study of blood T cell repertoires in COVID-19. Background on the study: Sources were T cells, B-cell-depleted T cells, or PBMCs; the material itself was cDNA or gDNA.

As processed by the authors: Amplification of reference gene primers provided the estimated nucleated cell counts. Profiled with immunoSEQ multiplex PCR; TCRdb holds only in-frame clones, not every one. V and J calls and clone size are given by that table; D and trimming were obtained from the DNA. The sample has about 81,000 clones, 82% seen once. Sequenced: peripheral blood. This clonotype was obtained from a human donor in a cohort sampled during active COVID-19.

The CDR3 DNA reads as TGTGCCAGCAGCCTAAAAGGGATATCGGGGTCGAACACCGGGGAGCTGTTTTTT. Its protein product is CASSLKGISGSNTGELFF. The chain combines TRBV7-9 with TRBJ2-2; a weak D match, TRBD2 (5 bases). The germline CDR1 and CDR2 sequences are SEHNR and FQNEAQ (reference sequence). The CDR3 consists of 18 residues. V was shortened by 5 bases and J by 0 bases, with 19 bases between the two germline ends. The full variable domain, with the rest looked up from reference TRBV7-9 and TRBJ2-2, is DTGVSQNPRHKITKRGQNVTFRCDPISEHNRLYWYRQTLGQGPEFLTYFQNEAQLEKSRLLSDRFSAERPKGSFSTLEIQRTEQGDSAMYLCASSLKGISGSNTGELFFGEGSRLTVL.